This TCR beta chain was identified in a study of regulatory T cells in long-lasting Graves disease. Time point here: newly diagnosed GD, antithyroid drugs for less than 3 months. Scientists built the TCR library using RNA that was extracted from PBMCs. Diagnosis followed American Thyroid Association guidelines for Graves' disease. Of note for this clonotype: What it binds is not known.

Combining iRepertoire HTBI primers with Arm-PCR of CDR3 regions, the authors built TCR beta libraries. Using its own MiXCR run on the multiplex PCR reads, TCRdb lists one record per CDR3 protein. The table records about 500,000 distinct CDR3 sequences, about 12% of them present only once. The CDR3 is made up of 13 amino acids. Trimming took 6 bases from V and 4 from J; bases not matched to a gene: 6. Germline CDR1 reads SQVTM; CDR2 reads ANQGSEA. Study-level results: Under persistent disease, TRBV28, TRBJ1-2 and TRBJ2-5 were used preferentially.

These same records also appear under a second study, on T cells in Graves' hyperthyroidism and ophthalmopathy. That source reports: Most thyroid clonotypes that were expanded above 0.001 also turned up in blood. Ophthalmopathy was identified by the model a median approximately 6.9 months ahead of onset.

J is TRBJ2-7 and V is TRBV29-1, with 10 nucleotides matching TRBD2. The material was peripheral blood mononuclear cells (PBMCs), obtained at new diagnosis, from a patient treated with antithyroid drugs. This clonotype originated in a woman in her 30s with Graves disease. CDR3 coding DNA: TGCAGCGTGACTAGCGGGCAACTTTACGAGCAGTACTTC. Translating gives CSVTSGQLYEQYF.